This entry describes one TCR beta chain. This CDR3 has 14 residues. The germline CDR1 and CDR2 sequences are SGHRS and YFSETQ. The V and J ends lost 5 bases and 8 bases, in that order; junction bases with no gene match: 5. The sample comes from a study of blood T cell repertoires in COVID-19. The assay was immunoSEQ multiplex PCR, and TCRdb's table has in-frame clones only and misses some. The profile shows under 300,000 clones, roughly 88% of them singletons. The receptor was isolated from a man older than 75 with acute or convalescent COVID-19. Sequences were obtained from peripheral blood. The chain couples TRBV5-1 to TRBJ1-6; 9 nucleotides line up with TRBD1. The CDR3 protein is CASRPTGGDSPLHF. The CDR3, as DNA: TGCGCCAGCAGACCGACAGGGGGAGATTCACCCCTCCACTTT. Looking up the rest from reference TRBV5-1 and TRBJ1-6 gives the full variable domain: KAGVTQTPRYLIKTRGQQVTLSCSPISGHRSVSWYQQTPGQGLQFLFEYFSETQRNKGNFPGRFSGRQFSNSRSEMNVSTLELGDSALYLCASRPTGGDSPLHFGNGTRLTVT.